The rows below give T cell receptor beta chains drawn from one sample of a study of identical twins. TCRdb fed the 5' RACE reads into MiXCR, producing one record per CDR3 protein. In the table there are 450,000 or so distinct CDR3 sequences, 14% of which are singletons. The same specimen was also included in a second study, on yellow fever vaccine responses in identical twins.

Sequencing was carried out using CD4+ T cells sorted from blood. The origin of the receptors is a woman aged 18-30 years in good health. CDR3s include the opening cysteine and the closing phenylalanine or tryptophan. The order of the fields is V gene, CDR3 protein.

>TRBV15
CATSRGPRGTNTGELFF
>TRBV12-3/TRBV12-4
CASSKLREQYF
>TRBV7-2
CASSIDGTDTYEQYF
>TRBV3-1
CASSQDRLGMTEQFF
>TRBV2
CANERKGTGYNEQFF
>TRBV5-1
CASSLGRCSGELTDTQYF
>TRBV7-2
CASSWDSLTDTQYF
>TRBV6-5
CASSYGPGQGNTGELFF
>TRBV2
CASSESRPGEQYF
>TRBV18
CASSPLPRKEQFF
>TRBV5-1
CASSLEGTGFYEQYF
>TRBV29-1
CSVAVVTGYEQYF
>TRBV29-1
CSVERAAAGELFF
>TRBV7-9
CASSLRGAGKLGETQYF
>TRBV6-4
CTCSAPRGGIGGANVLTF
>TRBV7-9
CASSSISGRGSTDAQYF
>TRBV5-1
CASSLGQPPYEQYF
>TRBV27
CASSARGDRSTYEQYF
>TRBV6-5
CASSYGTGVPAYNEQFF
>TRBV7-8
CASSLARTRNIQYF
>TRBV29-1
CSVEEVRWTTNEQFF
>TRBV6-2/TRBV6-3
CASTPTQANYGYTF
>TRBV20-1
CSASVQGTSNQPQHF
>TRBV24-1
CATSGEGGAYTDTQYF
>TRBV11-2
CASSLELLGDGLWATELFF
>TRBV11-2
CASSLGSMGRFSYNEQFF
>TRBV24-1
CATSSSAYAGNTEAFF
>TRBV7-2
CAAGFNTGELFF
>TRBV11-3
CASQGRSETQYF